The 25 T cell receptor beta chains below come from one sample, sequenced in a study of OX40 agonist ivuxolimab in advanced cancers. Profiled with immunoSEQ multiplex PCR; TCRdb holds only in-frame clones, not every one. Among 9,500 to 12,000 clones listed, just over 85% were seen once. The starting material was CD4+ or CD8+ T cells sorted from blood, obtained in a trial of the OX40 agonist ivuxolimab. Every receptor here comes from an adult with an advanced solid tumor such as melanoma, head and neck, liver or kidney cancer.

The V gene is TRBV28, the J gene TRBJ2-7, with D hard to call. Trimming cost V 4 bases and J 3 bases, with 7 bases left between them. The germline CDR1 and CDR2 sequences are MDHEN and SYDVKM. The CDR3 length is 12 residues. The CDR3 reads CASSSLGYEQYF. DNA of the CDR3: TGTGCCAGCAGTTCCTTGGGCTACGAGCAGTACTTC.

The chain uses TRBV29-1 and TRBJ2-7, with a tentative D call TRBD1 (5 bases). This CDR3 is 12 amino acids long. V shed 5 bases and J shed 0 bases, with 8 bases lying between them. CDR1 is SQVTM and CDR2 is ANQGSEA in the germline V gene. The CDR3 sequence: CSVRQTSYEQYF. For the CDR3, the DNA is TGCAGCGTTCGACAGACCTCCTACGAGCAGTACTTC.

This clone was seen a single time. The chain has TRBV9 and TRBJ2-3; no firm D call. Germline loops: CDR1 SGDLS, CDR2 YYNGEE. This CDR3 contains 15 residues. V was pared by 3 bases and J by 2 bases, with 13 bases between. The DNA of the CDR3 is TGTGCCAGCAGCGAGACTGGTGCCCACACAGATACGCAGTATTTT. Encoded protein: CASSETGAHTDTQYF.

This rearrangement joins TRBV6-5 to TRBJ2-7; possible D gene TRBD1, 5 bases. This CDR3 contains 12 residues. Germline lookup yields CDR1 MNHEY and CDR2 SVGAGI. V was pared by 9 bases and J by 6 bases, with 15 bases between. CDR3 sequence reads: CASEQGSREQYF. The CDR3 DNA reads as TGTGCCAGTGAGCAGGGCAGTCGCGAGCAGTACTTC.

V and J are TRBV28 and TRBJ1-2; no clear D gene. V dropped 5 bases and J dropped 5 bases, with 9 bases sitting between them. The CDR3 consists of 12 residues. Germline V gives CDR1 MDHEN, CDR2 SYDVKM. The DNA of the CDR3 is TGTGCCAGCAGTAGTTCCCGGTATGGCTACACCTTC. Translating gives CASSSSRYGYTF.

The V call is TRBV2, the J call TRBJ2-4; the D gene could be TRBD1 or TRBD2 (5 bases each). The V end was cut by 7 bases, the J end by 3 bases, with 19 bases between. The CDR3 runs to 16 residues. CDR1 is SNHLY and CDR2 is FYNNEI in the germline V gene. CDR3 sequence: CASKKDEGLDKNIQYF. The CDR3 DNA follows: TGTGCCAGCAAAAAAGATGAGGGGTTGGACAAAAACATTCAGTACTTC.

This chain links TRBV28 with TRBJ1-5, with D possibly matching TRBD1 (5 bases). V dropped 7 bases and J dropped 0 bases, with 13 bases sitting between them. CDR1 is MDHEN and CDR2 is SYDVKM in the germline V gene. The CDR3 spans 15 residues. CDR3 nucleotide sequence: TGTGCCAGCACCCTTCCAGGGATTAGCAATCAGCCCCAGCATTTT. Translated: CASTLPGISNQPQHF. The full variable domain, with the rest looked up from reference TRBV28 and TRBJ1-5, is DVKVTQSSRYLVKRTGEKVFLECVQDMDHENMFWYRQDPGLGLRLIYFSYDVKMKEKGDIPEGYSVSREKKERFSLILESASTNQTSMYLCASTLPGISNQPQHFGDGTRLSIL.

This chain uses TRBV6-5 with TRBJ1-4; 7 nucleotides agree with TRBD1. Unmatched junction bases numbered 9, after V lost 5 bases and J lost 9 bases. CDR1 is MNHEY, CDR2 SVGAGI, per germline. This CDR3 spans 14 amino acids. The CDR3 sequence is CASSRSTGWQKLFF. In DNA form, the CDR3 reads TGTGCCAGCAGTCGATCGACAGGGTGGCAAAAACTGTTTTTT.

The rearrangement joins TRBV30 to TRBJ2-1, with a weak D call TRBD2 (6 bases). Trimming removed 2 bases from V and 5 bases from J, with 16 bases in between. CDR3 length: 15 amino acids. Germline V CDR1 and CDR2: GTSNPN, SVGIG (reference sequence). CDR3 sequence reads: CAWSLTGTRNNEQFF. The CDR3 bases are TGTGCCTGGAGTCTAACCGGGACTCGGAACAATGAGCAGTTCTTC.

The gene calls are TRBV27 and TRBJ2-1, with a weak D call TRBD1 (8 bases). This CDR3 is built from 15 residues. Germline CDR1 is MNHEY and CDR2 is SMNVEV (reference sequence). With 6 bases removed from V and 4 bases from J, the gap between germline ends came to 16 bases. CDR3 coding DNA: TGTGCCAGCAGGCCAACAGGGGGAGGGTACAATGAGCAGTTCTTC. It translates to CASRPTGGGYNEQFF.

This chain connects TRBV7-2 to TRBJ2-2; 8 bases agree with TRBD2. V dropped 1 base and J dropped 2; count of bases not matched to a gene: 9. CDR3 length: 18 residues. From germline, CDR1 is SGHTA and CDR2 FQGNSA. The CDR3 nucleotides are TGTGCCAGCAGCTTAGTGGTTAGCGGGGAATCAAACACCGGGGAGCTGTTTTTT. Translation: CASSLVVSGESNTGELFF.

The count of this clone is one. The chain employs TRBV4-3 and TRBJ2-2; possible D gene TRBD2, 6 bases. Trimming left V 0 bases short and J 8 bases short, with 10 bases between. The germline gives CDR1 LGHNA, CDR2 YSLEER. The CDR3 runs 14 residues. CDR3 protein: CASSQDPGRGELFF. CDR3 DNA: TGCGCCAGCAGCCAAGATCCGGGGAGGGGGGAGCTGTTTTTT.

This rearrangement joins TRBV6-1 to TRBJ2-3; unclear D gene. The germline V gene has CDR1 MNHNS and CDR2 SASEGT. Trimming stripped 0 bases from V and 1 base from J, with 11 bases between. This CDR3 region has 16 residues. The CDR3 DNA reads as TGTGCCAGCAGTGAAGCCCAGCCCCCCCGCACAGATACGCAGTATTTT. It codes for CASSEAQPPRTDTQYF.

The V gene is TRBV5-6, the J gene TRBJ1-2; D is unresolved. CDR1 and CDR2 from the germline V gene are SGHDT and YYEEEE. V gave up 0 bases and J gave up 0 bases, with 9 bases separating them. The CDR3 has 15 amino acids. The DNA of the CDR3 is TGTGCCAGCAGCTTGGAGGGAAGAGCTAACTATGGCTACACCTTC. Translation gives CASSLEGRANYGYTF.

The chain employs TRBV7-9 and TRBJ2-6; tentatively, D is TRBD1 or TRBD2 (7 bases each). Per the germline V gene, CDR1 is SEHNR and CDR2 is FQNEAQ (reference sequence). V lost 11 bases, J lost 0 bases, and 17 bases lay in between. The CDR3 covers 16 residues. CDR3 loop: CAGRGLPSSGANVLTF. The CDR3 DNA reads TGTGCCGGGAGGGGGCTTCCTAGCTCTGGGGCCAACGTCCTGACTTTC.

CDR3 DNA: TGTGCCAGGCACAACTCCTATAATTCACCCCTCCACTTT. This encodes CARHNSYNSPLHF. The chain has TRBV2 and TRBJ1-6; no firm D call. CDR1 is SNHLY, CDR2 FYNNEI, per germline. Trimming shortened V by 9 bases and J by 0 bases, and 6 bases separated the two germline ends. This CDR3 has 13 residues.

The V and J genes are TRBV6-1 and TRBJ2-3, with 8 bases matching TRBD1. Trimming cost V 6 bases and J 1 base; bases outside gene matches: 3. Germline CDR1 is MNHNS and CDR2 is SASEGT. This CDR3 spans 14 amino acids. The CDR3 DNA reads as TGTGCCAGCAGCCGGGACAGGCGCACAGATACGCAGTATTTT. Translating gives CASSRDRRTDTQYF.

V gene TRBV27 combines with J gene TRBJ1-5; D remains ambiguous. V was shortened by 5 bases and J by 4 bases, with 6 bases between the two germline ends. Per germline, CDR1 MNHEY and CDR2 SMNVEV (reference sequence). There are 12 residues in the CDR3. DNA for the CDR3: TGTGCCAGCAGTCCCCTTAATCAGCCCCAGCATTTT. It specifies CASSPLNQPQHF.

The CDR3 region is CASSFSGEYNEQFF. The CDR3 DNA reads as TGTGCCAGCAGTTTTTCCGGGGAATACAATGAGCAGTTCTTC. The chain employs TRBV27 and TRBJ2-1; D is possibly TRBD2 (5 bases). Per the germline V gene, CDR1 is MNHEY and CDR2 is SMNVEV (reference sequence). Deletions cut 3 bases from V and 4 bases from J, with 10 bases between. This CDR3 spans 14 amino acids.

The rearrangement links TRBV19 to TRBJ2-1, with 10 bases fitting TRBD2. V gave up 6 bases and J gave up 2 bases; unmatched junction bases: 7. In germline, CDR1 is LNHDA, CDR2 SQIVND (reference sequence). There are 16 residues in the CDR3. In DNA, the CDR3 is TGTGCCAGTAGGAGACTAGCGGGTAACGCCTACAATGAGCAGTTCTTC. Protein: CASRRLAGNAYNEQFF.

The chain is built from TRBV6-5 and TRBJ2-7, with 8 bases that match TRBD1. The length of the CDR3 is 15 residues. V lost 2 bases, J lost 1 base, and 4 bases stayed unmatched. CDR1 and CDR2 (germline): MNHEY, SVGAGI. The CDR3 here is CASSYGTGLSYEQYF. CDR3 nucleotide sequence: TGTGCCAGCAGTTACGGGACAGGACTTTCCTACGAGCAGTACTTC.

The CDR3 region is CASSYGLGNTGELFF. CDR3 nucleotide sequence: TGCGCCAGCAGCTATGGACTAGGTAACACCGGGGAGCTGTTTTTT. The chain is built from TRBV4-1 and TRBJ2-2, with TRBD2 matching over 7 bases. Germline values: CDR1 MGHRA, CDR2 YSYEKL. The V and J ends lost 5 bases and 2 bases, in that order; junction bases with no gene match: 5. The CDR3 length is 15 residues.

CDR3 protein: CASSVAGGELFF. The CDR3 DNA sequence: TGTGCCAGCAGCGTAGCCGGCGGGGAGCTGTTTTTT. The V call is TRBV9, the J call TRBJ2-2; D not resolved. The CDR3 spans 12 residues. Trimming cost V 0 bases and J 7 bases, with 4 bases left between them. Germline CDR1 is SGDLS and CDR2 is YYNGEE.

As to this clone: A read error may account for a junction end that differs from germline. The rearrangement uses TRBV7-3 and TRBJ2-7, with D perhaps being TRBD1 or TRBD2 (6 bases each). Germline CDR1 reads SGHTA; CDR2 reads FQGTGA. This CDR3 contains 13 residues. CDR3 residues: CANSPQEGDEQYF. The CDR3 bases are TGTGCCAACAGCCCCCAGGAGGGGGACGAGCAGTACTTC. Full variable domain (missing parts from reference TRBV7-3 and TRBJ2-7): GAGVSQTPSNKVTEKGKYVELRCDPISGHTALYWYRQSLGQGPEFLIYFQGTGAADDSGLPNDRFFAVRPEGSVSTLKIQRTERGDSAVYLCANSPQEGDEQYFGPGTRLTVT.

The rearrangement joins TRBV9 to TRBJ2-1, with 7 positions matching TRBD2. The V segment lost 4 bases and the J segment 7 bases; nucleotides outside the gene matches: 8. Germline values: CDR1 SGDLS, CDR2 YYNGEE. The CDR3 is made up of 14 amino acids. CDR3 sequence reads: CASSPRGVGNEQFF. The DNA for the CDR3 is TGTGCCAGCAGCCCCCGGGGGGTAGGGAATGAGCAGTTCTTC.